Given below is one T cell receptor beta chain in context. Libraries were prepared by immunoSEQ multiplex PCR; TCRdb keeps only in-frame clonotypes and omits some of them. This repertoire shows some 460,000 clones, roughly 90% found once; its top ten account for roughly 4%. This sample was taken from a study of blood T cell repertoires in COVID-19. The CDR3 is 15 amino acids. CDR1 and CDR2 from the germline V gene are SNHLY and FYNNEI. The ends lost 2 bases at V and 5 bases at J; junction bases unmatched: 5. The sequenced sample was peripheral blood. This sequence joins TRBV2 and TRBJ1-5, with 8 bases identical to TRBD1. The clonotype comes from a woman in her thirties with acute or convalescent COVID-19. The DNA of the CDR3 is TGTGCCAGCAGTGAAAAATCAGGGGGCTATCAGCCCCAGCATTTT. It translates to CASSEKSGGYQPQHF.